Below are 14 T cell receptor beta chains sequenced from a single sample in a study of monozygotic twins with inflammatory bowel disease. With the 5' RACE reads reprocessed, TCRdb shows one record per CDR3 protein and no DNA. The ten most abundant clones cover 1.6% of a sample with a few hundred thousand distinct CDR3 sequences. The sample comprised blood. These receptor sequences come from a human donor with ulcerative colitis or Crohn's disease, or a healthy co-twin of an affected twin (not recorded which).

The rearrangement links TRBV5-1 to TRBJ2-7; absent DNA, TCRdb's TRBD1 call cannot be checked. Germline V CDR1 and CDR2: SGHRS, YFSETQ. This CDR3 spans 14 amino acids. CDR3 amino acids: CASSLRGTAYEQYF.

The genes are TRBV3-1 and TRBJ1-5. CDR1 and CDR2 (germline): LGHDT, YNNKEL (reference sequence). CDR3 length: 14 amino acids. The CDR3: CASSQQVSGQPQHF. The whole variable domain, remainder taken from reference TRBV3-1 and TRBJ1-5, is DTAVSQTPKYLVTQMGNDKSIKCEQNLGHDTMYWYKQDSKKFLKIMFSYNNKELIINETVPNRFSPKSPDKAHLNLHINSLELGDSAVYFCASSQQVSGQPQHFGDGTRLSIL.

The chain carries TRBV2 and TRBJ2-5. CDR3 size: 11 residues. The germline V gene has CDR1 SNHLY and CDR2 FYNNEI. The CDR3 region is CASSDFETQYF. The variable domain in full, with the rest retrieved from reference TRBV2 and TRBJ2-5, is EPEVTQTPSHQVTQMGQEVILRCVPISNHLYFYWYRQILGQKVEFLVSFYNNEISEKSEIFDDQFSVERPDGSNFTLKIRSTKLEDSAMYFCASSDFETQYFGPGTRLLVL.

The rearrangement joins TRBV12-3 or TRBV12-4 to TRBJ1-5; TCRdb gives TRBD1 as the D gene, but with no DNA this cannot be confirmed. The CDR3 covers 14 residues. CDR3: CASSVGAANQPQHF.

This chain connects TRBV7-3 to TRBJ2-3. CDR1 and CDR2 from the germline V gene are SGHTA and FQGTGA. The CDR3 extends over 14 amino acids. The CDR3 is CASSLGVSTDTQYF.

This chain connects TRBV6-1 to TRBJ1-2. CDR3 length: 15 amino acids. Germline lookup yields CDR1 MNHNS and CDR2 SASEGT. The CDR3 loop reads CASSGLLSETEGYTF.

This chain joins TRBV12-5 and TRBJ1-1; TCRdb lists TRBD1, though no DNA is available to test this call. The CDR3 is made up of 15 amino acids. Germline-derived CDR1 and CDR2 are LGHNT and FRNRAP. CDR3 sequence: CASGDRGIQNTEAFF.

This sequence joins TRBV9 and TRBJ1-1. Germline CDR1 is SGDLS and CDR2 is YYNGEE. CDR3 size: 17 residues. The CDR3 spells CASSVGGSGTINTEAFF. The variable domain in full, completed from reference TRBV9 and TRBJ1-1, reads DSGVTQTPKHLITATGQRVTLRCSPRSGDLSVYWYQQSLDQGLQFLIQYYNGEERAKGNILERFSAQQFPDLHSELNLSSLELGDSALYFCASSVGGSGTINTEAFFGQGTRLTVV.

The CDR3 here is CASSLGSGTASTDTQYF. The gene calls are TRBV5-1 and TRBJ2-3; without DNA, the TCRdb call of TRBD2 cannot be checked. Per the germline V gene, CDR1 is SGHRS and CDR2 is YFSETQ. The length of the CDR3 is 17 residues. The full variable domain, with the rest looked up from reference TRBV5-1 and TRBJ2-3, is KAGVTQTPRYLIKTRGQQVTLSCSPISGHRSVSWYQQTPGQGLQFLFEYFSETQRNKGNFPGRFSGRQFSNSRSEMNVSTLELGDSALYLCASSLGSGTASTDTQYFGPGTRLTVL.

This chain uses TRBV20-1 with TRBJ2-7; TCRdb's D call, TRBD1, is unchecked because there is no DNA. The V gene's germline CDR1 is DFQATT and CDR2 SNEGSKA (reference sequence). This CDR3 contains 13 residues. The CDR3 protein is CSVAGQRIYEQYF.

This chain's CDR3 is CASSDSAGGPYQETQYF. This sequence joins TRBV2 and TRBJ2-5; with no DNA, the TCRdb D assignment of TRBD2 cannot be verified. This CDR3 has 17 residues. Germline values: CDR1 SNHLY, CDR2 FYNNEI.

CDR3 residues: CATSRTGEGTDTQYF. The chain is built from TRBV24-1 and TRBJ2-3; with no DNA, the TCRdb D assignment of TRBD2 cannot be verified. This CDR3 region has 15 residues. Germline lookup yields CDR1 KGHDR and CDR2 SFDVKD.

This rearrangement joins TRBV12-3 or TRBV12-4 to TRBJ1-4; TCRdb calls TRBD1, which cannot be checked without DNA. The CDR3 has 15 amino acids. CDR3 protein: CASSLQGGLLEKLFF.

The V gene is TRBV3-1, the J gene TRBJ1-6; TCRdb outputs TRBD1, but without DNA this stays unchecked. CDR3 size: 15 residues. Germline CDR1 reads LGHDT; CDR2 reads YNNKEL (reference sequence). This CDR3 is CASSPTGGAGSPLHF.